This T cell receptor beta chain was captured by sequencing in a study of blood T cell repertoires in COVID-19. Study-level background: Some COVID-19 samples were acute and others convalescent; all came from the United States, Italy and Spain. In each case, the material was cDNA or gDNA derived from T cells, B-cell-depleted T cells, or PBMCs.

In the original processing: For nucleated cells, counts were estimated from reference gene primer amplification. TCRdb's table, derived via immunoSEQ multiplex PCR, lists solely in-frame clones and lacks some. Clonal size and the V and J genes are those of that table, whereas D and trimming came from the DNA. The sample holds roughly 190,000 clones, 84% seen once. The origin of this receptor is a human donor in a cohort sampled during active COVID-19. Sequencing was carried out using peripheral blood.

The CDR3 DNA reads as TGTGCCAGTGCGACAGGGGGCTCTGGAAACACCATATATTTT. Protein product: CASATGGSGNTIYF. The V gene is TRBV19, the J gene TRBJ1-3; 9 bases align to TRBD1. The V gene end was trimmed by 8 bases and the J gene end by 0 bases; junction bases not matched to a gene: 2. Germline V gives CDR1 LNHDA, CDR2 SQIVND (reference sequence). This CDR3 is built from 14 residues.